The rows below give T cell receptor beta chains drawn from one sample of a study of CD8 T cells in ankylosing spondylitis. MiXCR was run by TCRdb on the 5' RACE reads, yielding one entry per CDR3 protein. Of 130,000 or so distinct CDR3 sequences listed, around 7% were seen once; the top ten hold roughly an eighth. The sequencing input was blood, either unsorted or a sorted T cell fraction (not recorded which). These receptors all stem from a male donor with ankylosing spondylitis or in good health (not recorded which). CDR3s include the opening cysteine and the closing phenylalanine or tryptophan. The D gene is left open where the match is weak. Rows give clone size only sometimes, using once, few, many, or a class for an expanded clone.

j_call | v_call | d_call | clone_size | cdr3_nt | cdr3_aa
TRBJ2-2 | TRBV15 | TRBD2 | many | TGTGCCACCAGCAGAACCGGACTAGCGGGTGACACCGGGGAGCTGTTTTTT | CATSRTGLAGDTGELFF
TRBJ2-2 | TRBV29-1 | NA | many | TGCAGCGTTGGGTTAGCGGCCGCGAACACCGGGGAGCTGTTTTTT | CSVGLAAANTGELFF
TRBJ2-1 | TRBV4-1 | NA | few | TGCGCCAGCAGCCAAGAGGCAGGGTGGGGGCAGTTCTTC | CASSQEAGWGQFF
TRBJ2-5 | TRBV4-3 | NA | many | TGCGCCAGCAGCCAGTCCACAGGGAGAGGAGAGACCCAGTACTTC | CASSQSTGRGETQYF
TRBJ2-1 | TRBV18 | TRBD2 | NA | TGTGCCAGCTCACCATATACTAGCGGTGGGGATGAGCAGTTCTTC | CASSPYTSGGDEQFF
TRBJ1-2 | TRBV5-1 | NA | many | TGCGCCAGCAGCTTGGCTAGGAACTATGGCTACACCTTC | CASSLARNYGYTF
TRBJ2-1 | TRBV7-2 | NA | many | TGTGCCAGCAGCTTAGCAGTGAGGAATGAGCAGTTCTTC | CASSLAVRNEQFF
TRBJ2-5 | TRBV27 | NA | many | TGTGCCAGCAGTTTGCAGGGACGGTTCGGGGAGACCCAGTACTTC | CASSLQGRFGETQYF
TRBJ2-4 | TRBV7-8 | TRBD2 | few | TGTGCCAGCAGCTCCGGGACTAGCCCGGTATACATTCAGTACTTC | CASSSGTSPVYIQYF
TRBJ1-3 | TRBV12-3/TRBV12-4 | NA | many | TGTGCCAGCAGTTTTTATTTTCGCGGGACCTCTGGAAACACCATATATTTT | CASSFYFRGTSGNTIYF
TRBJ1-2 | TRBV14 | TRBD1 | NA | TGTGCCAGCAGCCAAGAATACGGACAGGACCCTGAAGGCTACACCTTC | CASSQEYGQDPEGYTF
TRBJ2-7 | TRBV12-3/TRBV12-4 | TRBD2 | many | TGTGCCAGCAGTTCTTCCTGGACTAGCGTCCCCTCCGAGCAGTACTTC | CASSSSWTSVPSEQYF
TRBJ2-5 | TRBV29-1 | NA | few | TGCAGCGTTGAAGTTATGGTAGAGGCGACCCAGTACTTC | CSVEVMVEATQYF
TRBJ1-1 | TRBV7-9 | NA | many | TGTGCCAGCAGCCCCGGAGGTAGGGAAGCTTTCTTT | CASSPGGREAFF
TRBJ2-3 | TRBV2 | NA | many | TGTGCCAGCAGTACCAGACTGACAGATACGCAGTATTTT | CASSTRLTDTQYF
TRBJ2-7 | TRBV20-1 | TRBD2 | many | TGCAGTGCTCGGACTAGCGGCTACCCCACCTACGAGCAGTACTTC | CSARTSGYPTYEQYF
TRBJ1-2 | TRBV5-1 | TRBD1 | many | TGCGCCAGCAGCTTGGGCAGGGGGGCGAATGGCTACACCTTC | CASSLGRGANGYTF
TRBJ2-6 | TRBV19 | NA | NA | TGTGCCAGTAGTATCTGGCAGGCACCCTCTGGGGCCAACGTCCTGACTTTC | CASSIWQAPSGANVLTF
TRBJ2-2 | TRBV20-1 | NA | many | TGCAGTGCCAGAACATCCGGAAAAGCGAACACCGGGGAGCTGTTTTTT | CSARTSGKANTGELFF
TRBJ2-1 | TRBV12-3/TRBV12-4 | NA | NA | TGTGCCAGCAGGTACAGGGAAGGGATTATACCTGAGCAGTTCTTC | CASRYREGIIPEQFF
TRBJ1-1 | TRBV20-1 | NA | NA | TGCTGTGCTAGAGATTTGGAGACAGTGCTCTGGAGCACTGAAGCTTTCTTT | CCARDLETVLWSTEAFF
TRBJ1-1 | TRBV29-1 | NA | many | TGCAGCGTTAGCGGCCTACTGAACACTGAAGCTTTCTTT | CSVSGLLNTEAFF
TRBJ2-7 | TRBV2 | TRBD2 | many | TGTGCCAGCATGAGGGAAGCGGGGGGATCCTACGAGCAGTACTTC | CASMREAGGSYEQYF
TRBJ2-4 | TRBV18 | TRBD1 | many | TGTGCCAGCTCACCCGGACAGGTAGCCAAAAACATTCAGTACTTC | CASSPGQVAKNIQYF
TRBJ1-2 | TRBV12-3/TRBV12-4 | NA | many | TGTGCCAGCACCCGGGGTTATGGCTACACCTTC | CASTRGYGYTF
TRBJ1-1 | TRBV18 | TRBD1 | NA | TGTGCCAGCTCACGAGGGGACAGCTCGGGCACTGAAGCTTTCTTT | CASSRGDSSGTEAFF
TRBJ1-1 | TRBV20-1 | TRBD1 | many | TGCAGTGCGCCACCACAGGGGGCGAGAGACACTGAAGCTTTCTTT | CSAPPQGARDTEAFF
TRBJ2-5 | TRBV5-1 | NA | few | TGCGCCAGCAGCTTGGACAGTTTCCTTAGGTACCAAGAGACCCAGTACTTC | CASSLDSFLRYQETQYF
TRBJ2-6 | TRBV20-1 | NA | many | TGCAGTGCTAGGGTTTCTGGGGCCAACGTCCTGACTTTC | CSARVSGANVLTF
TRBJ2-2 | TRBV19 | NA | many | TGTGCCAGCGCCAGCACCGGGGGTTCCGGGGAGCTGTTTTTT | CASASTGGSGELFF
TRBJ2-1 | TRBV5-1 | TRBD2 | many | TGCGCCAGCAGCCCTAGCGGGGACTACAATGAGCAGTTCTTC | CASSPSGDYNEQFF
TRBJ2-1 | TRBV5-1 | NA | NA | TGCGCCAGCAGCTTGGGGTCTAGAGAGGGGAATGAGCAGTTCTTC | CASSLGSREGNEQFF
TRBJ1-2 | TRBV29-1 | NA | many | TGCAGCGTTGAGGGGGATATGGAGGGCTACACCTTC | CSVEGDMEGYTF
TRBJ2-6 | TRBV14 | NA | many | TGTGCCAGCAGCCAAGACTTCGACAGCCCGCGGACCAACGTCCTGACTTTC | CASSQDFDSPRTNVLTF
TRBJ1-2 | TRBV20-1 | TRBD1 | many | TGCAGTGCCAGGACAGGGCGGGACTATGGCTACACCTTC | CSARTGRDYGYTF
TRBJ2-7 | TRBV6-1 | NA | many | TGTGCCAGCACCCCAAGCAGAGGGCCCGTAACCTACGAGCAGTACTTC | CASTPSRGPVTYEQYF
TRBJ2-3 | TRBV27 | NA | many | TGTGCCAGCAGTTCCCTTCCACAATACACAGATACGCAGTATTTT | CASSSLPQYTDTQYF
TRBJ2-5 | TRBV7-9 | TRBD1 | few | TGTGCCAGCAGCCGACAGGGTGAGCAAGAGACCCAGTACTTC | CASSRQGEQETQYF
TRBJ2-5 | TRBV18 | TRBD1 | many | TGTGCCAGCTCCCGGGGACAGAGCCAAGAGACCCAGTACTTC | CASSRGQSQETQYF
TRBJ2-2 | TRBV20-1 | TRBD2 | many | TGCAGTGCTCCTGTAGCGGGGGGGCTAATCACCGGGGAGCTGTTTTTT | CSAPVAGGLITGELFF
TRBJ2-2 | TRBV7-2 | NA | many | TGTGCCAGCAGCTTAATGACACCTCTCACCGGGGAGCTGTTTTTT | CASSLMTPLTGELFF
TRBJ2-5 | TRBV3-1 | TRBD2 | NA | TGTGCCAGCAACCGGGGGGGAAAGCAGGGGACCCAGTACTTC | CASNRGGKQGTQYF
TRBJ2-3 | TRBV7-9 | TRBD1 | NA | TGTGCCAGCAGGATTCGCCGGGACAGGGGTTATACGGATACGCAGTATTTT | CASRIRRDRGYTDTQYF
TRBJ1-3 | TRBV20-1 | NA | many | TGCAGTGCTAGAGAGAGTTTTGGGAGTTCTGGAAACACCATATATTTT | CSARESFGSSGNTIYF